Below are 11 T cell receptor beta chains sequenced from a single sample in a study of OX40 agonist ivuxolimab in advanced cancers. Assay: immunoSEQ multiplex PCR; the TCRdb copy retains only in-frame clones and omits some. Among 13,000 to 15,000 clones listed, about 90% were seen once. Material: CD4+ or CD8+ T cells sorted from blood, obtained in a trial of the OX40 agonist ivuxolimab. The source is an adult with an advanced solid tumor such as melanoma, head and neck, liver or kidney cancer.

The chain employs TRBV19 and TRBJ1-2, with 12 bases fitting TRBD1. CDR1 and CDR2 (germline): LNHDA, SQIVND (reference sequence). V dropped 5 bases and J dropped 4; count of bases not matched to a gene: 5. This CDR3 has 15 residues. CDR3 bases: TGTGCCAGTAGTTTCGGGACAGGGGGCGGCTATGGCTACACCTTC. Residues: CASSFGTGGGYGYTF.

This chain joins TRBV29-1 and TRBJ1-4; 8 bases map to TRBD1. This CDR3 is built from 13 residues. With V trimmed by 5 bases and J by 8 bases, 7 bases remained unmatched. Germline CDR1 reads SQVTM; CDR2 reads ANQGSEA. In DNA, the CDR3 is TGCAGCGTTTGGACAGGGAATAGCGAAAAACTGTTTTTT. Its translation is CSVWTGNSEKLFF.

The rearrangement uses TRBV6-6 and TRBJ2-1, with 14 nucleotides matching TRBD2. The trim removed 6 bases at V and 4 bases at J, leaving 5 bases unmatched. The CDR3 covers 16 residues. Germline V gives CDR1 MNHNY, CDR2 SVGAGI (reference sequence). Here the CDR3 DNA reads TGTGCCAGCAGCCGACTAGCGGGAGGGGGATACAATGAGCAGTTCTTC. Protein: CASSRLAGGGYNEQFF.

V and J are TRBV6-1 and TRBJ1-1; possibly TRBD1 for D (6 bases). Germline V gene lookup returns CDR1 MNHNS and CDR2 SASEGT. CDR3 length: 15 amino acids. Trimming left V 8 bases short and J 1 base short, with 17 bases between. CDR3 DNA: TGTGCCAGCGTCCGGACAGTGAACTGGAACACTGAAGCTTTCTTT. This encodes CASVRTVNWNTEAFF.

V usage is TRBV7-9 and J usage is TRBJ1-2, with D possibly matching TRBD1 (6 bases). The CDR3 length is 15 residues. CDR1 is SEHNR, CDR2 FQNEAQ, per germline (reference sequence). V lost 5 bases and J 5 bases, leaving 18 bases between the germline ends. The CDR3 bases are TGTGCCAGCAGCGATGGCACGGGACACCTTTATGGCTACACCTTC. This encodes CASSDGTGHLYGYTF.

The chain has TRBV6-6 and TRBJ1-5; no reliable D call. Trimming left V 6 bases short and J 6 bases short, with 12 bases between. The CDR3 loop spans 13 amino acids. Germline CDR1 and CDR2: MNHNY and SVGAGI (reference sequence). CDR3 in DNA: TGTGCCAGCAGAGTACTGGGGTTTCAGCCCCAGCATTTT. Translating gives CASRVLGFQPQHF.

The chain links TRBV14 to TRBJ1-2, with D perhaps matching TRBD1 (6 bases). The CDR3 has 16 amino acids. Germline CDR1 is SGHDN and CDR2 is FVKESK. V dropped 1 base and J dropped 4 bases, with 16 bases sitting between them. CDR3 in DNA: TGTGCCAGCAGCCAAGGGGCAACAGGGATCAGCTATGGCTACACCTTC. Translated: CASSQGATGISYGYTF.

This sequence joins TRBV7-9 and TRBJ2-7; 9 nucleotides match TRBD2. The CDR3 covers 15 residues. Trimming at V came to 5 bases and at J to 2 bases, leaving 7 bases not matched to a gene. Germline V gives CDR1 SEHNR, CDR2 FQNEAQ (reference sequence). In nucleotides, the CDR3 is TGTGCCAGCAGCGGGACTAGCTGGTCCCCCTACGAGCAGTACTTC. Encoded protein: CASSGTSWSPYEQYF.

The chain joins TRBV12-5 to TRBJ1-1, with D unresolved. This CDR3 spans 13 amino acids. The V end was cut by 0 bases, the J end by 3 bases, with 5 bases between. Germline V CDR1 and CDR2: LGHNT, FRNRAP. The CDR3 sequence: CASGLVWDTEAFF. The DNA of the CDR3 is TGTGCTAGTGGTTTGGTCTGGGACACTGAAGCTTTCTTT.

The chain is built from TRBV11-2 and TRBJ2-1; possible D gene TRBD2, 6 bases. CDR3 length equals 16 residues. Germline V gene data show CDR1 as SGHAT and CDR2 as FQNNGV. Trimming shortened V by 0 bases and J by 0 bases, and 9 bases separated the two germline ends. The DNA of the CDR3 is TGTGCCAGCAGCTTAGAGCCGGGAGTCTCCTACAATGAGCAGTTCTTC. Its protein is CASSLEPGVSYNEQFF.

The chain carries TRBV5-4 and TRBJ2-1; possibly TRBD1 or TRBD2 for D (6 bases each). The CDR3 extends over 17 amino acids. The ends were cut back, 3 bases at V and 1 base at J, with 17 bases in the middle. Per germline, CDR1 SGHNT and CDR2 YYREEE (reference sequence). The CDR3 nucleotides read TGTGCCAGCAGCTCCTTTAAGGGGGAGGCTTCCTACAATGAGCAGTTCTTC. It specifies CASSSFKGEASYNEQFF.